Presented here are 14 T cell receptor beta chains from one specimen sequenced in a study of T cell changes during pregnancy in multiple sclerosis. The repertoire was sequenced with immunoSEQ multiplex PCR; TCRdb's copy has only in-frame clones and lacks some. Among some 95,000 clones listed, roughly 92% were seen once. This specimen was peripheral blood, taken in the first trimester of pregnancy. The receptors originated from a female donor with multiple sclerosis, enrolled in a pregnancy study.

DNA for the CDR3: TGTGCCATCTCGAGGGTGTGGAACACTGAAGCTTTCTTT. Its protein product is CAISRVWNTEAFF. The rearrangement uses TRBV6-1 and TRBJ1-1; D unresolved. The CDR3 runs 13 residues. V lost 10 bases and J lost 1, with 13 bases in between. CDR1 MNHNS and CDR2 SASEGT come from the germline V gene.

J is TRBJ2-1 and V is TRBV28; 9 nucleotides agree with TRBD2. CDR3 length equals 15 residues. Trimming cost V 2 bases and J 6 bases; bases outside gene matches: 5. Germline V gene sequence: CDR1 MDHEN, CDR2 SYDVKM. CDR3 amino acids: CASSLVRGRGNEQFF. The CDR3 DNA follows: TGTGCCAGCAGTTTAGTACGCGGGAGGGGCAATGAGCAGTTCTTC. Drawing the rest from reference TRBV28 and TRBJ2-1, the complete variable domain is DVKVTQSSRYLVKRTGEKVFLECVQDMDHENMFWYRQDPGLGLRLIYFSYDVKMKEKGDIPEGYSVSREKKERFSLILESASTNQTSMYLCASSLVRGRGNEQFFGPGTRLTVL.

CDR3: CASRWMEGAPLGNTIYF. The CDR3 DNA is TGTGCCAGCAGATGGATGGAGGGGGCTCCGTTGGGAAACACCATATATTTT. This chain links TRBV2 with TRBJ1-3, with 7 bases matching TRBD1. The CDR3 length is 17 residues. V was clipped by 6 bases and J by 4 bases; unmatched bases: 15. The germline V gene has CDR1 SNHLY and CDR2 FYNNEI.

V and J are TRBV13 and TRBJ2-3; 12 positions match TRBD2. The CDR3 contains 16 residues. V dropped 5 bases and J dropped 4; count of bases not matched to a gene: 7. Germline loops: CDR1 PRHDT, CDR2 FYEKMQ (reference sequence). The CDR3 reads CASSNLAGGHADTQYF. The CDR3, as DNA: TGTGCCAGCAGCAACCTAGCGGGAGGGCACGCAGATACGCAGTATTTT.

The chain carries TRBV5-8 and TRBJ2-3; D remains unclear. The CDR3 extends over 14 amino acids. Germline-derived CDR1 and CDR2 are SGHTS and YDEGEE. The V end lost 3 bases, the J end lost 5 bases, and 13 bases lay between the germline ends. For the CDR3, the DNA is TGTGCCAGCAGCTCTGGCGTTCGAGGAGATACGCAGTATTTT. Protein product: CASSSGVRGDTQYF.

The V call is TRBV27, the J call TRBJ2-5; TRBD2 matches at 10 bases. The germline V gene has CDR1 MNHEY and CDR2 SMNVEV (reference sequence). This CDR3 is built from 14 residues. V was pared by 6 bases and J by 5 bases, with 6 bases of the junction left unmatched. CDR3 in DNA: TGTGCCAGCAGGGAAGCGGGAGGGCGGGAGACCCAGTACTTC. Protein sequence: CASREAGGRETQYF.

The V gene is TRBV18, the J gene TRBJ2-3; D not certain. This CDR3 contains 14 residues. Germline CDR1 KGHSH, CDR2 LQKENI. The V gene lost 2 bases and the J gene lost 2 bases, with 8 bases spanning the gap. In DNA form, the CDR3 reads TGTGCCAGCTCACCAAGACTTATCACAGATACGCAGTATTTT. It codes for CASSPRLITDTQYF.

For the CDR3, the DNA is TGTGCCAGCAAAGATAACTCAGCCAAAAACATTCAGTACTTC. Translation gives CASKDNSAKNIQYF. The J gene is TRBJ2-4, the V gene TRBV6-4; the D is unclear. Per the germline V gene, CDR1 is MRHNA and CDR2 is SNTAGT. V lost 7 bases and J lost 0, with 10 bases in between. This CDR3 comprises 14 residues.

The chain combines TRBV7-6 with TRBJ1-3; no clear D. The CDR3 is made up of 14 amino acids. V gave up 1 base and J gave up 4 bases, with 8 bases separating them. Germline V gene lookup returns CDR1 SGHVS and CDR2 FNYEAQ. As DNA, the CDR3 is TGTGCCAGCAGCTTAGAATTGGCAGGAAACACCATATATTTT. The encoded protein is CASSLELAGNTIYF.

The chain uses TRBV15 and TRBJ1-2, with D maybe TRBD1 (6 bases). Germline values: CDR1 LNHNV, CDR2 YYDKDF (reference sequence). The CDR3 is made up of 14 amino acids. V lost 2 bases to trimming and J lost 8 bases, with 15 bases between them. As DNA, the CDR3 is TGTGCCACCAGCAGACCCCAGACAGGAGGCGGCTACACCTTC. As protein: CATSRPQTGGGYTF. The full variable domain, rest sourced from reference TRBV15 and TRBJ1-2, is DAMVIQNPRYQVTQFGKPVTLSCSQTLNHNVMYWYQQKSSQAPKLLFHYYDKDFNNEADTPDNFQSRRPNTSFCFLDIRSPGLGDTAMYLCATSRPQTGGGYTFGSGTRLTVV.

The rearrangement links TRBV5-1 to TRBJ2-3; D perhaps matches TRBD2 (6 bases). The CDR3 sequence is 11 residues long. V gave up 7 bases and J gave up 6 bases, with 9 bases separating them. CDR1 and CDR2 from the germline V gene are SGHRS and YFSETQ. CDR3 protein: CASLSGDTQYF. The CDR3 DNA reads TGCGCCAGCCTAAGCGGGGATACGCAGTATTTT.

V usage is TRBV29-1 and J usage is TRBJ2-2, with D maybe TRBD2 (6 bases). Germline-derived CDR1 and CDR2 are SQVTM and ANQGSEA. Trimming shortened V by 5 bases and J by 7 bases, and 11 bases separated the two germline ends. The CDR3 sequence is 12 residues long. CDR3 nucleotides: TGCAGCGTTCGGCGGGGAGGCGGGGAGCTGTTTTTT. Translation gives CSVRRGGGELFF.

This sequence joins TRBV27 and TRBJ2-5; TRBD2 might be the D (7 bases). CDR3 size: 14 residues. Trimming removed 3 bases at V and 4 bases at J, with 12 bases between. The germline gives CDR1 MNHEY, CDR2 SMNVEV (reference sequence). In nucleotides, the CDR3 is TGTGCCAGCAGTTTTGGGGGGGCGATAGAGACCCAGTACTTC. This translates into CASSFGGAIETQYF.

V is TRBV6-1 and J is TRBJ2-7; D gene uncertain. Germline CDR1 reads MNHNS; CDR2 reads SASEGT. V shed 3 bases and J shed 6 bases, with 21 bases lying between them. The CDR3 runs 16 residues. CDR3 protein: CASSDPDRLVRLEQYF. The DNA of the CDR3 is TGTGCCAGCAGTGATCCGGATAGACTCGTCCGTCTCGAGCAGTACTTC.